The 5 T cell receptor beta chains presented below share a single source sample, sequenced in a study of T-cell memory formation after mild COVID-19. TCRdb used MiXCR to reprocess the 5' RACE reads, holding one entry per CDR3 protein. There are under 300,000 distinct CDR3 sequences in the sample; over 15% occur only once, and 3% to 4.5% lies in the top ten. Specimen: PBMCs or a T cell subset sorted from them (not recorded which). Source of these receptors: a young man who had mild COVID-19 (a few samples of this study predate the infection). Cell type and time point are not known.

This clonotype was seen more than once but under ten times. The chain recombines TRBV6-6 with TRBJ2-5; 8 bases are a match to TRBD2. This CDR3 contains 16 residues. Losses at the gene ends were 4 bases for V and 2 bases for J; bases not matched to a gene: 9. The germline CDR1 and CDR2 sequences are MNHNY and SVGAGI (reference sequence). CDR3 sequence: CASSFGSTSGQETQYF. The CDR3 region has the DNA TGTGCCAGCAGTTTCGGAAGTACTAGCGGACAAGAGACCCAGTACTTC.

As to this clonotype: Germline and junction disagree at one end, which may indicate a read error. The chain uses TRBV7-7 and TRBJ2-3; perhaps TRBD2 as D (7 bases). The CDR3 sequence is 15 residues long. Germline CDR1 and CDR2: SSHAT and FNYEAQ (reference sequence). The CDR3 coding sequence is TGTGCTAGCAGCTTAGATAGGGGGGGCCACGATACGCAGTATTTT. As protein: CASSLDRGGHDTQYF.

This clonotype was seen a handful of times. This chain joins TRBV7-2 and TRBJ2-5, with 10 bases fitting TRBD2. The CDR3 covers 15 residues. Germline lookup yields CDR1 SGHTA and CDR2 FQGNSA. The V segment lost 0 bases and the J segment 4 bases; nucleotides outside the gene matches: 2. CDR3 loop: CASSLARTSGETQYF. The CDR3 DNA reads TGTGCCAGCAGCTTAGCGCGGACTAGCGGAGAGACCCAGTACTTC. The whole variable domain, filled in from reference TRBV7-2 and TRBJ2-5, reads GAGVSQSPSNKVTEKGKDVELRCDPISGHTALYWYRQSLGQGLEFLIYFQGNSAPDKSGLPSDRFSAERTGGSVSTLTIQRTQQEDSAVYLCASSLARTSGETQYFGPGTRLLVL.

This clonotype has just a few counts. The rearrangement links TRBV11-2 to TRBJ2-7; TRBD1 is a possible D gene (6 bases). This CDR3 has 13 residues. Trimming took off 6 bases at V and 2 bases at J, with 11 bases between the two ends. The germline CDR1 and CDR2 sequences are SGHAT and FQNNGV. The CDR3 sequence: CASSRDTAYEQYV. CDR3 coding DNA: TGTGCCAGCAGTCGGGACACCGCCTACGAGCAGTACGTC.

This clonotype was observed a handful of times. The chain has TRBV15 and TRBJ2-3; TRBD1 matches at 9 bases. From germline, CDR1 is LNHNV and CDR2 YYDKDF (reference sequence). Trimming removed 0 bases from V and 2 bases from J; junction bases left unmatched: 3. CDR3 length equals 16 residues. The CDR3 sequence: CATSREGTGFTDTQYF. In DNA form, the CDR3 reads TGTGCCACCAGCAGAGAAGGGACAGGGTTCACAGATACGCAGTATTTT.